What follows is one T cell receptor (beta chain) and its context. The PCR ran on 60 Vbeta and 13 Jbeta primers. Sequencing was performed with immunoSEQ multiplex PCR; in TCRdb, only in-frame clones are kept and a portion is missing. The data hold roughly 110,000 clones, with roughly 70% observed a single time. The data originate from a study of cytomegalovirus exposure and HLA in healthy donors. The CDR3 covers 14 residues. The V and J ends lost 5 bases and 2 bases respectively, with 10 bases between them. CDR1 is SGHVS and CDR2 is FQNEAQ in the germline V gene. The sequence derives from a male donor in good health and CMV-seropositive. What was sequenced was PBMCs. The chain joins TRBV7-8 to TRBJ1-5, with a tentative D call TRBD1 (5 bases). The CDR3 reads CASSPSTGNQPQHF. CDR3 DNA sequence: TGTGCCAGCAGCCCATCGACAGGCAATCAGCCCCAGCATTTT.